These 21 T cell receptor beta chains share one sample of origin, sequenced in a study of T cell responses to AZD1222 COVID-19 vaccine. The assay was immunoSEQ multiplex PCR, and TCRdb's table has in-frame clones only and misses some. The sample yields over 75,000 clones, over 75% seen once. The sample was peripheral blood, taken on day 0 of AZD1222 vaccination. The receptors were sampled from an adult in good health.

V is TRBV4-1 and J is TRBJ2-2, with 9 positions matching TRBD1. CDR3 length equals 15 residues. V lost 3 bases to trimming and J lost 4 bases; unmatched junction nucleotides: 3. Germline CDR1 MGHRA, CDR2 YSYEKL. CDR3 bases: TGCGCCAGCAGCCACGGACAGGGGACCACCGGGGAGCTGTTTTTT. It codes for CASSHGQGTTGELFF.

The rearrangement links TRBV6-2 or TRBV6-3 to TRBJ2-2; 7 bases are a match to TRBD1. The CDR3 covers 14 residues. The ends lost 1 base at V and 6 bases at J; junction bases unmatched: 2. The germline V gene encodes CDR1 MNHEY and CDR2 SVGEGT. Here the CDR3 reads CASSYYQGAGELFF. The DNA of the CDR3 is TGTGCCAGCAGTTACTATCAGGGGGCCGGGGAGCTGTTTTTT.

The DNA for the CDR3 is TGCGCCAGCAGCTCCAACCGCCAGGGGACTAACTATGGCTACACCTTC. Translation: CASSSNRQGTNYGYTF. The chain has TRBV5-1 and TRBJ1-2; weak D call: TRBD1 (6 bases). The CDR3 runs to 16 residues. V lost 3 bases to trimming and J lost 0 bases, with 15 bases between them. Germline loops: CDR1 SGHRS, CDR2 YFSETQ.

CDR3: CASSLSPGSYYGYTF. CDR3 DNA sequence: TGTGCCAGCAGCCTTAGCCCAGGGTCCTACTATGGCTACACCTTC. The gene calls are TRBV14 and TRBJ1-2; D possibly corresponds to TRBD1 (5 bases). Trimming stripped 4 bases from V and 3 bases from J, with 15 bases between. The CDR3 length is 15 residues. Germline assignment: CDR1 SGHDN and CDR2 FVKESK.

This clone showed up just once. CDR3 nucleotide sequence: TGTGCCAGCAGTCCCAACCGGGACAGGCGCCAAAAACTGTTTTTT. Encoded protein: CASSPNRDRRQKLFF. V usage is TRBV6-1 and J usage is TRBJ1-4, with 8 bases fitting TRBD1. Germline V gene sequence: CDR1 MNHNS, CDR2 SASEGT. V gave up 5 bases and J gave up 9 bases; unmatched junction bases: 11. The CDR3 length is 15 residues.

This rearrangement joins TRBV25-1 to TRBJ2-7, with a possible D match to TRBD1 (5 bases). Germline V gives CDR1 MGHDK, CDR2 SYGVNS. This CDR3 is built from 15 residues. The V and J ends lost 2 bases and 2 bases respectively, with 13 bases between them. The CDR3 nucleotides are TGTGCCAGCAGTGAAGGTAGGCAGGGAACCTACGAGCAGTACTTC. As protein: CASSEGRQGTYEQYF.

The chain has TRBV11-2 and TRBJ2-3, with a weak D call TRBD2 (5 bases). The ends were cut back, 5 bases at V and 1 base at J, with 13 bases in the middle. The germline V gene encodes CDR1 SGHAT and CDR2 FQNNGV. The length of the CDR3 is 15 residues. The CDR3 region has the DNA TGTGCCAGCAGCATAGCGTCAGCCCGCACAGATACGCAGTATTTT. This sequence encodes CASSIASARTDTQYF.

This sequence joins TRBV20-1 and TRBJ1-2; D gene uncertain. Germline V gene lookup returns CDR1 DFQATT and CDR2 SNEGSKA (reference sequence). Trimming cost V 2 bases and J 5 bases, with 6 bases left between them. The CDR3 has 11 amino acids. The CDR3 sequence: CSARTAYGYTF. The CDR3 bases are TGCAGTGCTAGAACAGCTTATGGCTACACCTTC.

V usage is TRBV29-1 and J usage is TRBJ2-7; D call uncertain. This CDR3 has 11 residues. The germline CDR1 and CDR2 sequences are SQVTM and ANQGSEA. V dropped 4 bases and J dropped 0 bases, with 4 bases sitting between them. CDR3 loop: CSVVVSYEQYF. The CDR3 DNA sequence: TGCAGCGTTGTGGTCTCCTACGAGCAGTACTTC.

This clone occurred a few times. J is TRBJ2-7 and V is TRBV10-1; 10 bases are shared with TRBD2. Germline loops: CDR1 WNHNN, CDR2 SYGVQD (reference sequence). Trimming cost V 0 bases and J 3 bases; bases outside gene matches: 2. CDR3 size: 15 residues. The CDR3 coding sequence is TGCGCCAGCAGTGAGTCGTTAGCGGGAGGCTACGAGCAGTACTTC. Translated, it gives CASSESLAGGYEQYF.

The CDR3 DNA sequence: TGTGCCAGCAGCTTACTCCTAGCGGGAGGAACAGATACGCAGTATTTT. Its protein is CASSLLLAGGTDTQYF. The V and J genes are TRBV11-2 and TRBJ2-3; 11 bases are shared with TRBD2. This CDR3 region has 16 residues. V shed 2 bases and J 3 bases; nucleotides not matched to a gene: 4. CDR1 is SGHAT, CDR2 FQNNGV, per germline.

The rearrangement uses TRBV7-9 and TRBJ1-2, with 7 positions matching TRBD1. Germline V gene sequence: CDR1 SEHNR, CDR2 FQNEAQ (reference sequence). This CDR3 contains 14 residues. V dropped 4 bases and J dropped 2; count of bases not matched to a gene: 4. The CDR3 here is CASSSDRWNYGYTF. As DNA, the CDR3 is TGTGCCAGCAGCTCGGACAGGTGGAACTATGGCTACACCTTC.

Note on this clone: Other DNA sequences in this sample translate to the same CDR3. CDR3 coding DNA: TGCGCCAGCAGCTTGGGAAATACTGCAACTAATGAAAAACTGTTTTTT. This gives the protein CASSLGNTATNEKLFF. The chain is built from TRBV5-1 and TRBJ1-4; D call uncertain. The V gene lost 0 bases and the J gene lost 0 bases, with 9 bases spanning the gap. CDR1 is SGHRS, CDR2 YFSETQ, per germline. This CDR3 comprises 16 residues.

The rearrangement links TRBV5-1 to TRBJ1-1; 7 positions match TRBD1. The CDR3 runs to 15 residues. Germline lookup yields CDR1 SGHRS and CDR2 YFSETQ. Losses at the gene ends were 4 bases for V and 1 base for J; bases not matched to a gene: 7. This chain's CDR3 is CASSLNPGGNTEAFF. The CDR3 DNA follows: TGCGCCAGCAGCCTCAATCCAGGGGGGAACACTGAAGCTTTCTTT.

The chain has TRBV6-5 and TRBJ1-3; D gene unclear. Germline CDR1 is MNHEY and CDR2 is SVGAGI. V was trimmed by 8 bases and J by 0 bases, leaving 11 bases between them. This CDR3 region has 14 residues. The CDR3 is CASSFGDSGNTIYF. The DNA for the CDR3 is TGTGCCAGCTCATTCGGGGACTCTGGAAACACCATATATTTT.

The V gene is TRBV15, the J gene TRBJ2-1, with a weak D call TRBD2 (6 bases). This CDR3 is built from 17 residues. The germline V and J ends were trimmed by 5 bases and 7 bases, with 24 bases remaining between them. The V gene's germline CDR1 is LNHNV and CDR2 YYDKDF (reference sequence). The CDR3 DNA reads TGTGCCACCAGCGGCTCACAGAGACTAGGATCATGGAATGAGCAGTTCTTC. Translation: CATSGSQRLGSWNEQFF. The full variable domain, its missing parts supplied by reference TRBV15 and TRBJ2-1, is DAMVIQNPRYQVTQFGKPVTLSCSQTLNHNVMYWYQQKSSQAPKLLFHYYDKDFNNEADTPDNFQSRRPNTSFCFLDIRSPGLGDTAMYLCATSGSQRLGSWNEQFFGPGTRLTVL.

The chain couples TRBV5-1 to TRBJ2-7; the match to TRBD1 covers 9 bases. CDR3 length equals 14 residues. Germline V gives CDR1 SGHRS, CDR2 YFSETQ. Unmatched junction bases numbered 7, after V lost 4 bases and J lost 5 bases. The CDR3 protein is CASSRDREGHEQYF. DNA of the CDR3: TGCGCCAGCAGCCGGGACAGGGAAGGTCACGAGCAGTACTTC.

The chain is built from TRBV30 and TRBJ2-5; tentative D call: TRBD1 (6 bases). CDR1 is GTSNPN and CDR2 is SVGIG in the germline V gene (reference sequence). V shed 8 bases and J shed 3 bases, with 19 bases lying between them. The CDR3 sequence is 14 residues long. CDR3 region: CALQSRTAEETQYF. The DNA for the CDR3 is TGTGCCCTGCAGAGTAGGACAGCAGAAGAGACCCAGTACTTC.

The chain links TRBV7-9 to TRBJ1-1, with 8 bases aligning to TRBD1. CDR1 and CDR2 from the germline V gene are SEHNR and FQNEAQ (reference sequence). The length of the CDR3 is 16 residues. V was pared by 5 bases and J by 0 bases, with 8 bases of the junction left unmatched. The DNA of the CDR3 is TGTGCCAGCAGCCCAGGACAGGGAAGGATGAACACTGAAGCTTTCTTT. Translated, it gives CASSPGQGRMNTEAFF.

The chain links TRBV19 to TRBJ2-1; 9 positions agree with TRBD1. Trimming at V came to 11 bases and at J to 5 bases, leaving 19 bases not matched to a gene. This CDR3 is built from 17 residues. Germline values: CDR1 LNHDA, CDR2 SQIVND (reference sequence). The CDR3 loop reads CAGGGQGFTGSHNEQFF. For the CDR3, the DNA is TGTGCCGGAGGGGGACAGGGATTTACGGGATCGCACAATGAGCAGTTCTTC.

About this clone itself: A much larger clonotype is one base distant, so this may be a read error. The V and J genes are TRBV2 and TRBJ1-1; D is unresolved. Trimming shortened V by 3 bases and J by 1 base, and 0 bases separated the two germline ends. The CDR3 sequence is 11 residues long. Germline values: CDR1 SNHLY, CDR2 FYNNEI. The DNA of the CDR3 is TGTGCCAGCAGTGAGAACACTGAAGCTTTCTTT. It translates to CASSENTEAFF.